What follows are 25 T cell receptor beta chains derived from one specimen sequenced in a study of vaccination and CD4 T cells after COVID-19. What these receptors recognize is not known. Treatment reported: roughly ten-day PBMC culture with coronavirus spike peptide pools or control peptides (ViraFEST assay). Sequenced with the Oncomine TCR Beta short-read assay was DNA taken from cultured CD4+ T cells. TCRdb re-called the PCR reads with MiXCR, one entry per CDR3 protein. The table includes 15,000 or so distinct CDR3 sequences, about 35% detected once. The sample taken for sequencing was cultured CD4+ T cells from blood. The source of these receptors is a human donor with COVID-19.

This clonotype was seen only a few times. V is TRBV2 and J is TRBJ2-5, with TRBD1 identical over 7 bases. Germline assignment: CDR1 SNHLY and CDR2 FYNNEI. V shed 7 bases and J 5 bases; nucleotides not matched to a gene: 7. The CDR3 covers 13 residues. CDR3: CASTGTAGETQYF. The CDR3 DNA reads TGTGCCAGCACCGGGACAGCAGGGGAGACCCAGTACTTC.

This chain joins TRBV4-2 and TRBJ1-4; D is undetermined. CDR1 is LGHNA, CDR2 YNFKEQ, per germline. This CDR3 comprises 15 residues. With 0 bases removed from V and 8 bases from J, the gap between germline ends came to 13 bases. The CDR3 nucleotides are TGTGCCAGCAGCCAAGACCGGGCATCGAAGGAAAAACTGTTTTTT. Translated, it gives CASSQDRASKEKLFF.

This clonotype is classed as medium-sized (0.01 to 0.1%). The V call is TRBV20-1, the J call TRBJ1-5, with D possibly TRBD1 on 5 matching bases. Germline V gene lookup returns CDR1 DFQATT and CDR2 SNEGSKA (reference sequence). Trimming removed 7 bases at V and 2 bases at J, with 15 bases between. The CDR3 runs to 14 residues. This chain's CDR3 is CSVRQGGGNQPQHF. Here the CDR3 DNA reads TGCAGTGTGCGTCAGGGTGGCGGCAATCAGCCCCAGCATTTT.

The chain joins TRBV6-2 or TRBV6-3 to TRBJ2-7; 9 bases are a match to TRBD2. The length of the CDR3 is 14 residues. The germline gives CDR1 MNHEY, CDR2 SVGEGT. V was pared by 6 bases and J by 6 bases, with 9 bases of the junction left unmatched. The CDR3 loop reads CASRQGGGAAEQYF. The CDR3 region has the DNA TGTGCCAGCAGACAAGGCGGGGGGGCCGCCGAGCAGTACTTC.

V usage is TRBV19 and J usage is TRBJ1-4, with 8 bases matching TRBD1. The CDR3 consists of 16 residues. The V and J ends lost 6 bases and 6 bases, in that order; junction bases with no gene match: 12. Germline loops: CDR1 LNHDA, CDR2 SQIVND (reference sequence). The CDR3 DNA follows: TGTGCCAGTAGGGCGGCAGGGGGCGGCACGGATGAAAAACTGTTTTTT. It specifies CASRAAGGGTDEKLFF. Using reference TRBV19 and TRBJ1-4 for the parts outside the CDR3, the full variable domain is DGGITQSPKYLFRKEGQNVTLSCEQNLNHDAMYWYRQDPGQGLRLIYYSQIVNDFQKGDIAEGYSVSREKKESFPLTVTSAQKNPTAFYLCASRAAGGGTDEKLFFGSGTQLSVL.

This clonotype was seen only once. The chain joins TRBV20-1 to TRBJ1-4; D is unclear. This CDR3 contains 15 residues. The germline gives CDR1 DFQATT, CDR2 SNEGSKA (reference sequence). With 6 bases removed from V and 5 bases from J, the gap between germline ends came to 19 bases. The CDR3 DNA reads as TGCAGTGCGAGTAAGGCATTCAGGTCAAATGAAAAACTGTTTTTT. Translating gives CSASKAFRSNEKLFF.

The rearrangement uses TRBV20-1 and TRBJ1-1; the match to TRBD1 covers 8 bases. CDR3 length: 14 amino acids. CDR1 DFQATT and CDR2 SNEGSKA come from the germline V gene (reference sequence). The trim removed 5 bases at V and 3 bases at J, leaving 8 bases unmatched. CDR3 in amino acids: CSASQTGVYTEAFF. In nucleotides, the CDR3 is TGCAGTGCTTCCCAGACAGGGGTTTACACTGAAGCTTTCTTT.

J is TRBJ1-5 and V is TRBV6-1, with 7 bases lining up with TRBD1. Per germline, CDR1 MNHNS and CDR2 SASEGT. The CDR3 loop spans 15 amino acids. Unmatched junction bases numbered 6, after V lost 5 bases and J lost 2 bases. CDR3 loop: CASSPQGVGNQPQHF. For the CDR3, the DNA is TGTGCCAGCAGTCCCCAGGGGGTGGGCAATCAGCCCCAGCATTTT.

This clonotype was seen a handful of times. The CDR3 coding sequence is TGTGCCAGCAGTGAAAGTAAAACAGGGGCTGGAAACACCATATATTTT. It specifies CASSESKTGAGNTIYF. The genes are TRBV6-1 and TRBJ1-3, with 7 positions matching TRBD1. Germline CDR1 is MNHNS and CDR2 is SASEGT. The CDR3 is 16 residues long. J gave up 2 bases and V 2 bases, and 6 bases lay outside the gene matches.

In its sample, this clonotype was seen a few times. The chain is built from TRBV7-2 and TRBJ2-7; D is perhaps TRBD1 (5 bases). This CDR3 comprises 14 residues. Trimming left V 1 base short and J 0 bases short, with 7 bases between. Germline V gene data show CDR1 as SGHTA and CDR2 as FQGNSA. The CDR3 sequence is CASSLDRSSYEQYF. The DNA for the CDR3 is TGTGCCAGCAGCTTAGACAGGAGCTCCTACGAGCAGTACTTC.

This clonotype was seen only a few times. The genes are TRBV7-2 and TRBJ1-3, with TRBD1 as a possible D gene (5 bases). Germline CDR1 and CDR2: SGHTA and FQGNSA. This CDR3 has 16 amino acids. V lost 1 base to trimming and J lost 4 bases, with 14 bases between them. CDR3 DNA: TGTGCCAGCAGCTTAGAAGGGACCTCCCCGGGAAACACCATATATTTT. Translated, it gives CASSLEGTSPGNTIYF.

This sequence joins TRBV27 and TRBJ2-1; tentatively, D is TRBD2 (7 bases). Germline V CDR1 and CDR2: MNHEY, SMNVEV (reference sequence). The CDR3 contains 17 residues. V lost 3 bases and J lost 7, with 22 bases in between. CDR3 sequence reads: CASSFLDGGLAGNEQFF. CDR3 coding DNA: TGTGCCAGCAGTTTTTTAGACGGGGGGCTCGCCGGGAATGAGCAGTTCTTC.

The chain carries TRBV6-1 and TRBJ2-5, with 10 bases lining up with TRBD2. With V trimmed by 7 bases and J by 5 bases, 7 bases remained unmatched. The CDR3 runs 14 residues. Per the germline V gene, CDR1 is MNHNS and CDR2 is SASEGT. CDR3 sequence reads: CASTRAGGPETQYF. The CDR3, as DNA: TGTGCCAGCACCAGAGCGGGGGGGCCTGAGACCCAGTACTTC.

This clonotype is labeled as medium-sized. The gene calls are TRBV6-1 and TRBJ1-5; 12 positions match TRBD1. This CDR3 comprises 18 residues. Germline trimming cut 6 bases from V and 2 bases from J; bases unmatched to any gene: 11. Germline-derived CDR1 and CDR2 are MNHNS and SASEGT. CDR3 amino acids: CASRTGTGGVGGNQPQHF. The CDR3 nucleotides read TGTGCCAGCAGAACCGGGACAGGGGGCGTCGGTGGCAATCAGCCCCAGCATTTT.

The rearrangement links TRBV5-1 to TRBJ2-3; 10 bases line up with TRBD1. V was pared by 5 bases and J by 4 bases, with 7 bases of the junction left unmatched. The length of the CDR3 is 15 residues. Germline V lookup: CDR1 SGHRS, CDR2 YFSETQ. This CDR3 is CASRGTGAPPDTQYF. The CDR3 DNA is TGCGCCAGCAGGGGGACAGGGGCCCCGCCAGATACGCAGTATTTT.

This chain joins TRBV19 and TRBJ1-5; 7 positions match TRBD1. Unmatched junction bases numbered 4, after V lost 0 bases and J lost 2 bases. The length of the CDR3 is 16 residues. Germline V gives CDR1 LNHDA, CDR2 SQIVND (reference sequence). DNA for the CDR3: TGTGCCAGTAGTATAGATGGGACAGAGGGCAATCAGCCCCAGCATTTT. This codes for CASSIDGTEGNQPQHF.

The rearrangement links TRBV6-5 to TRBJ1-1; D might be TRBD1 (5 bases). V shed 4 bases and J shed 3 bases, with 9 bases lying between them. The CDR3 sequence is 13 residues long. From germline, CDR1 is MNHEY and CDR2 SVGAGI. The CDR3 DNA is TGTGCCAGCAGTTGGGACGCAGACACTGAAGCTTTCTTT. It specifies CASSWDADTEAFF.

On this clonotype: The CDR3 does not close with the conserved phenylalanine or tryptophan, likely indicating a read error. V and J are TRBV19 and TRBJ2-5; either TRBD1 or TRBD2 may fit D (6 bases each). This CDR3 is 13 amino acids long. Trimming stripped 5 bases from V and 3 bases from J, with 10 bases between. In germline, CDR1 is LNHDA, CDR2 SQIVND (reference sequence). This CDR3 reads CASSLRGEETQYI. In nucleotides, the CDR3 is TGTGCCAGTAGTCTAAGGGGGGAAGAGACCCAGTACATC.

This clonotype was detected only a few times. The CDR3 loop is CASSLRLGQPQHF. DNA for the CDR3: TGTGCCAGCAGCTTGCGGCTCGGTCAGCCCCAGCATTTT. The V call is TRBV7-2, the J call TRBJ1-5; D remains ambiguous. CDR1 is SGHTA and CDR2 is FQGNSA in the germline V gene. CDR3 length: 13 residues. Trimming pared 3 bases from V and 6 bases from J, leaving 9 bases between.

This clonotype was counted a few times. CDR3 in DNA: TGTGCCAGCAGTCCGGTTGCGGCAGGGTCTTGGGATGGCTACACCTTC. Protein sequence: CASSPVAAGSWDGYTF. The V and J genes are TRBV7-3 and TRBJ1-2; weak D call: TRBD1 (5 bases). The CDR3 totals 16 residues. Germline V gene sequence: CDR1 SGHTA, CDR2 FQGTGA. V lost 6 bases, J lost 6 bases, and 23 bases lay in between. Supplemented by reference TRBV7-3 and TRBJ1-2, the full variable domain reads GAGVSQTPSNKVTEKGKYVELRCDPISGHTALYWYRQSLGQGPEFLIYFQGTGAADDSGLPNDRFFAVRPEGSVSTLKIQRTERGDSAVYLCASSPVAAGSWDGYTFGSGTRLTVV.

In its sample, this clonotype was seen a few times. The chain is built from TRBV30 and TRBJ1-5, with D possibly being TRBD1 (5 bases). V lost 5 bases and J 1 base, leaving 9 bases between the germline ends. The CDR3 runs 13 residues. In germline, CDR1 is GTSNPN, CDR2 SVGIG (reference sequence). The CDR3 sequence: CAWGGGSNQPQHF. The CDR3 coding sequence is TGTGCCTGGGGGGGTGGGAGCAATCAGCCCCAGCATTTT.

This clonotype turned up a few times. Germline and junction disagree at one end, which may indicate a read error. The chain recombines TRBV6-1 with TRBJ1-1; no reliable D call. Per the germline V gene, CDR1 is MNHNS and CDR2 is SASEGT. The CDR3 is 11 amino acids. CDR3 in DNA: TGTGCCAGTAGTGAATTCGGCAGCTTAACTTTT. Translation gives CASSEFGSLTF.

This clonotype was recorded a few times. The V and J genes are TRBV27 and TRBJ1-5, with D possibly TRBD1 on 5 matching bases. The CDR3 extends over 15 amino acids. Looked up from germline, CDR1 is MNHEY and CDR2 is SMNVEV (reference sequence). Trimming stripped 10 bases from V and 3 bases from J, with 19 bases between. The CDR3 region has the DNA TGTGCCACCACCCGAGAGGGGAGCCTCAATCAGCCCCAGCATTTT. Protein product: CATTREGSLNQPQHF.

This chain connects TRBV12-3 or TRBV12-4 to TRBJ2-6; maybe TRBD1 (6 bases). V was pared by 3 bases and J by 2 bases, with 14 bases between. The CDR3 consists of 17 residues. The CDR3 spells CASSLSQGSPGANVLTF. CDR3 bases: TGTGCCAGCAGTTTGTCACAGGGAAGTCCTGGGGCCAACGTCCTGACTTTC.

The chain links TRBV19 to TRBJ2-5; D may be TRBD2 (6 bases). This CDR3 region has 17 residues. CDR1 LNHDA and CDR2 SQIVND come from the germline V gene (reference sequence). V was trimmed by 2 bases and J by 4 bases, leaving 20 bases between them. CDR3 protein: CASSIRPDSGWGETQYF. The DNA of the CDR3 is TGTGCCAGTAGTATACGCCCCGACAGCGGGTGGGGAGAGACCCAGTACTTC.